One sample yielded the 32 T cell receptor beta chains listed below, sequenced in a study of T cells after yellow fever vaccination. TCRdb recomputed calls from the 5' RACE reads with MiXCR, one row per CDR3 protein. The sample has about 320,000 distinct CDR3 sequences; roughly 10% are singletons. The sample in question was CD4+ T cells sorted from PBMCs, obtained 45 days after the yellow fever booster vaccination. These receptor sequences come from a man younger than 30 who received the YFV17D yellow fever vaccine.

This CDR3 is CASSQGVNTGELFF. The CDR3 nucleotides read TGTGCCAGCAGTCAGGGGGTGAACACCGGGGAGCTGTTTTTT. The chain combines TRBV6-2 or TRBV6-3 with TRBJ2-2; 7 nucleotides match TRBD1. Germline CDR1 reads MNHEY; CDR2 reads SVGEGT. V lost 5 bases and J lost 1; bases outside the gene matches: 1. This CDR3 region has 14 residues.

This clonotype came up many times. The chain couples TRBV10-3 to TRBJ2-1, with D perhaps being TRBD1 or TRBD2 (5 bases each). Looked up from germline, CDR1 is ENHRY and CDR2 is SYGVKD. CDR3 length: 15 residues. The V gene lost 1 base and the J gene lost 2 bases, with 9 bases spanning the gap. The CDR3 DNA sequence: TGTGCCATCAGTGAGTATGGGGGAGCCTACAATGAGCAGTTCTTC. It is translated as CAISEYGGAYNEQFF.

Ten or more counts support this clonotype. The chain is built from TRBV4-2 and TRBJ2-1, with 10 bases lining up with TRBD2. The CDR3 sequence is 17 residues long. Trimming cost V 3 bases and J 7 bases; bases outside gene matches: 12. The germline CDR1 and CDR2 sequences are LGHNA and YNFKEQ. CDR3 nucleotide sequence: TGTGCCAGCAGCCACGGGGAAGCGGGGGGGCCGCGGAATGAGCAGTTCTTC. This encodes CASSHGEAGGPRNEQFF.

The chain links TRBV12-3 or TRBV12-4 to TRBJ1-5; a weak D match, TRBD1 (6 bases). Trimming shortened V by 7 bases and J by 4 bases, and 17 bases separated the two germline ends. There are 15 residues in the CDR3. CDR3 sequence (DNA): TGTGCCAGCACTTCTGGTGACAGGCGGAATCAGCCCCAGCATTTT. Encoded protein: CASTSGDRRNQPQHF.

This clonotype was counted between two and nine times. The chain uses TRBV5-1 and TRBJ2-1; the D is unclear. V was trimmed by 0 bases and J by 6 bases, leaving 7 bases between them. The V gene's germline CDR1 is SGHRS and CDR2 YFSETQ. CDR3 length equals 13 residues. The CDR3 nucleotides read TGCGCCAGCAGCTTGGAGGCCTCCAATGAGCAGTTCTTC. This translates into CASSLEASNEQFF.

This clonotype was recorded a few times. CDR3 in DNA: TGTGCCAGCAGCCGACAGGGTATAGACGGGGAGCTGTTTTTT. Its protein product is CASSRQGIDGELFF. The chain has TRBV7-3 and TRBJ2-2; 7 bases are a match to TRBD1. Germline assignment: CDR1 SGHTA and CDR2 FQGTGA. CDR3 length equals 14 residues. V lost 5 bases, J lost 7 bases, and 7 bases stayed unmatched.

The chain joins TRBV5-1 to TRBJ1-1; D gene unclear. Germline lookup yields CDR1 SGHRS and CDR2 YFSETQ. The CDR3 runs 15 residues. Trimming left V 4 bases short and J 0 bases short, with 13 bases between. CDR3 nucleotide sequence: TGCGCCAGCAGCCCAGTTCCTCATTTGAACACTGAAGCTTTCTTT. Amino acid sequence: CASSPVPHLNTEAFF.

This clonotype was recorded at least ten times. In nucleotides, the CDR3 is TGTGCCAGCAGCCAAGAGAGGGCAGGATCCTACGAGCAGTACTTC. Translating gives CASSQERAGSYEQYF. This chain connects TRBV4-2 to TRBJ2-7; TRBD2 is a possible D gene (5 bases). The length of the CDR3 is 15 residues. V shed 0 bases and J shed 1 base, with 10 bases lying between them. CDR1 is LGHNA and CDR2 is YNFKEQ in the germline V gene.

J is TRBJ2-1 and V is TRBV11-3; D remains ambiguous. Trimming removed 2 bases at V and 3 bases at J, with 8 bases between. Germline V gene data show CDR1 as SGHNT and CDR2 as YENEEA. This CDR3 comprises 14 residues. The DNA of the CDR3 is TGTGCCAGCAGCTTAATCGGCGACTACAATGAGCAGTTCTTC. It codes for CASSLIGDYNEQFF.

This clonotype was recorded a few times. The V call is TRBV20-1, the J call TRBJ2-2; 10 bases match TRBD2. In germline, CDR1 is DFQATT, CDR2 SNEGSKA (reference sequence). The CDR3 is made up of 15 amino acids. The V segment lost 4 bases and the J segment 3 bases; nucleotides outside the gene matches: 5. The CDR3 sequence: CSATIGTSDTGELFF. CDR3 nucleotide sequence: TGCAGTGCTACCATCGGGACTAGCGACACCGGGGAGCTGTTTTTT.

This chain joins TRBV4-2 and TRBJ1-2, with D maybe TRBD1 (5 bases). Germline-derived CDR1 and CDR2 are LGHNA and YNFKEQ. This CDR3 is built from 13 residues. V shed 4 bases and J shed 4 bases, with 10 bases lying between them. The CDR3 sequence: CASSRFGAYGYTF. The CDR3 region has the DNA TGTGCCAGCAGCCGCTTTGGGGCCTATGGCTACACCTTC.

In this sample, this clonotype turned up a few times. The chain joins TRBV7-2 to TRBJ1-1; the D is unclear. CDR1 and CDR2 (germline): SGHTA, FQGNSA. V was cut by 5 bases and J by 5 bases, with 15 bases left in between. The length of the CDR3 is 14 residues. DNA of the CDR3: TGTGCCAGCAGCCGAGTGGTCTTGTCAACTGAAGCTTTCTTT. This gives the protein CASSRVVLSTEAFF.

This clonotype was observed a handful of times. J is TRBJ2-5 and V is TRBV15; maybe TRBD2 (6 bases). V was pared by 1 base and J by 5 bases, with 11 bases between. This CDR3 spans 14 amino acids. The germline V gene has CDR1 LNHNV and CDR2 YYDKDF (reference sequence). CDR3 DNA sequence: TGTGCCACCAGCAGAGGGGCGGGGCTGGAGACCCAGTACTTC. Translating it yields CATSRGAGLETQYF.

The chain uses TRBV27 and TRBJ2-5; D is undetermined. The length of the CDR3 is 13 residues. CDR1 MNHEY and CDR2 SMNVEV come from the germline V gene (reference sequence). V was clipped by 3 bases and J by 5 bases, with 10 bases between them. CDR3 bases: TGTGCCAGCAGTTTGTCGCTCGGGGAGACCCAGTACTTC. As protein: CASSLSLGETQYF.

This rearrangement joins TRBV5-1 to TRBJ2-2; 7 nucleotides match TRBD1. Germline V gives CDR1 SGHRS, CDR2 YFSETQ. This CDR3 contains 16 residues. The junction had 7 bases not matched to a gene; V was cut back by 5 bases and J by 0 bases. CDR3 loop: CASRPSDRANTGELFF. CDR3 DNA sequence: TGCGCCAGCAGACCTTCTGACAGGGCGAACACCGGGGAGCTGTTTTTT. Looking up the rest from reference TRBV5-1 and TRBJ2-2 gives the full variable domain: KAGVTQTPRYLIKTRGQQVTLSCSPISGHRSVSWYQQTPGQGLQFLFEYFSETQRNKGNFPGRFSGRQFSNSRSEMNVSTLELGDSALYLCASRPSDRANTGELFFGEGSRLTVL.

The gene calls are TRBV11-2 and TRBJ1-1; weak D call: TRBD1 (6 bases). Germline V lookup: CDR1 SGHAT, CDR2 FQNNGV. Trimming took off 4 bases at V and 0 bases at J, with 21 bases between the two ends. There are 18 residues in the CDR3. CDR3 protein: CASSSPRGGGSMNTEAFF. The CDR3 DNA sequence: TGTGCCAGCAGCTCACCAAGGGGGGGAGGTAGCATGAACACTGAAGCTTTCTTT.

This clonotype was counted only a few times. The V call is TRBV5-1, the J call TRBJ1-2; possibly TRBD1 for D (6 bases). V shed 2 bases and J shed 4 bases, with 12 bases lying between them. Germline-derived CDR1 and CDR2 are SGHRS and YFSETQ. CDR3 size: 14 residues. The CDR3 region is CASSFVGGVYGYTF. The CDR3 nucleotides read TGCGCCAGCAGCTTCGTCGGGGGCGTCTATGGCTACACCTTC.

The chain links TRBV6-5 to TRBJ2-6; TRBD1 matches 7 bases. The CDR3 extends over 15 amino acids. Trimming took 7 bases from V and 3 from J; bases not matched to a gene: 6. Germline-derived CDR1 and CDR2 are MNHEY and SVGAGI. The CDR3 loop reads CASNPTGFGANVLTF. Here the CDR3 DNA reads TGTGCCAGCAACCCGACAGGGTTTGGGGCCAACGTCCTGACTTTC.

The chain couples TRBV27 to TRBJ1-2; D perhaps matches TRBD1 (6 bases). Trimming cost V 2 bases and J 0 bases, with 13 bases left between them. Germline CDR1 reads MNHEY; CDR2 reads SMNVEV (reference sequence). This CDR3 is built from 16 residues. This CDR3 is CASSLHRDKANYGYTF. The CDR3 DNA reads TGTGCCAGCAGTTTACACAGGGACAAAGCTAACTATGGCTACACCTTC.

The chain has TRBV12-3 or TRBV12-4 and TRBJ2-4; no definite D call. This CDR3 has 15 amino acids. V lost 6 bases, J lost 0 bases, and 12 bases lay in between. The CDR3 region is CASSVGSLAKNIQYF. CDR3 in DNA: TGTGCCAGCAGCGTAGGATCCTTAGCCAAAAACATTCAGTACTTC.

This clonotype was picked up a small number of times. The CDR3 spells CASSSNSQTGGPTDTQYF. CDR3 DNA: TGCGCCAGCAGCTCCAACAGCCAGACCGGAGGACCGACAGATACGCAGTATTTT. The V call is TRBV5-1, the J call TRBJ2-3; D perhaps matches TRBD2 (5 bases). CDR1 and CDR2 from the germline V gene are SGHRS and YFSETQ. This CDR3 has 18 residues. V was trimmed by 3 bases and J by 3 bases, leaving 23 bases between them.

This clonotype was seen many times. The CDR3 nucleotides are TGCGCCAGCAGCCAAGAAGGCAGTGTCGGGGAGCTGTTTTTT. Translated: CASSQEGSVGELFF. The chain recombines TRBV4-3 with TRBJ2-2; no definite D call. From germline, CDR1 is LGHNA and CDR2 YSLEER. This CDR3 spans 14 amino acids. V was clipped by 0 bases and J by 7 bases, with 9 bases between them.

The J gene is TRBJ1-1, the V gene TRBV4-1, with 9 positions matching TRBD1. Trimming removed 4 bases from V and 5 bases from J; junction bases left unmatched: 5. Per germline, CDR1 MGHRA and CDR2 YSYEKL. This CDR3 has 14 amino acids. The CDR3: CASSRSDRGTEAFF. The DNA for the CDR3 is TGCGCCAGCAGCCGGTCGGACAGGGGAACTGAAGCTTTCTTT.

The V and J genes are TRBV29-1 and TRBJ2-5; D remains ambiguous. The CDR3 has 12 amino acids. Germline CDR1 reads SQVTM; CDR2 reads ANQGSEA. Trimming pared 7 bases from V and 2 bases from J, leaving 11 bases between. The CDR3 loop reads CSASWQQETQYF. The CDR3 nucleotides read TGCAGCGCGTCCTGGCAACAAGAGACCCAGTACTTC.

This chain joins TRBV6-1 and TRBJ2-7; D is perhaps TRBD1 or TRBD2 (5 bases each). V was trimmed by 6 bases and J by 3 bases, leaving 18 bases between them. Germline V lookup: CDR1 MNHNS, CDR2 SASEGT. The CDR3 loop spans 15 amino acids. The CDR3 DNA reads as TGTGCCAGCAGAATACCGGGACGGTCCCACTACGAGCAGTACTTC. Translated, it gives CASRIPGRSHYEQYF.

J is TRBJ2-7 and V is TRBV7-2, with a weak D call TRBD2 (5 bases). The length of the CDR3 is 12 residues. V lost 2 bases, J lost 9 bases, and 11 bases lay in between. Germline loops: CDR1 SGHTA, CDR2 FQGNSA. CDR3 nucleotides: TGTGCCAGCAGCTTACTTGGACTTTGGCAGTACTTC. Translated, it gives CASSLLGLWQYF. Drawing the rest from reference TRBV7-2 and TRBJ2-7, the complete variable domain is GAGVSQSPSNKVTEKGKDVELRCDPISGHTALYWYRQSLGQGLEFLIYFQGNSAPDKSGLPSDRFSAERTGGSVSTLTIQRTQQEDSAVYLCASSLLGLWQYFGPGTRLTVT.

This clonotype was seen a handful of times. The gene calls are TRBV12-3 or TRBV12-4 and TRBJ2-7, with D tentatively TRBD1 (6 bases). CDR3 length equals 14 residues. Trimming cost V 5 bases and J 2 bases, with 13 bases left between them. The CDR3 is CASSPGTTTYEQYF. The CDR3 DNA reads TGTGCCAGCAGTCCCGGGACAACCACCTACGAGCAGTACTTC.

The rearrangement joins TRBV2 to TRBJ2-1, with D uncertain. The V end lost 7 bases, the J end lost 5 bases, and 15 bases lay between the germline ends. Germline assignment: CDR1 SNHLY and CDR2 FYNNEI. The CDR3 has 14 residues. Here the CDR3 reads CASMTSEIHNEQFF. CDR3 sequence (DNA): TGTGCCAGCATGACTTCTGAGATCCACAATGAGCAGTTCTTC.

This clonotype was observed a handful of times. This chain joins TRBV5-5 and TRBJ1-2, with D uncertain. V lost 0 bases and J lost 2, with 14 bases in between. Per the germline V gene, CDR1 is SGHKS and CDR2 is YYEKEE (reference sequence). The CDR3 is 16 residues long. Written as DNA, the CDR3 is TGTGCCAGCAGCTTGGGTCCGGGATCATTCAACTATGGCTACACCTTC. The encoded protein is CASSLGPGSFNYGYTF.

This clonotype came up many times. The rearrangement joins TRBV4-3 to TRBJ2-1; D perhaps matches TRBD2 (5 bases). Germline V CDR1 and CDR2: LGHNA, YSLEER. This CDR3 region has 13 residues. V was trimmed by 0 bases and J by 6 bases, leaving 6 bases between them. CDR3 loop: CASSQELVNEQFF. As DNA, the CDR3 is TGCGCCAGCAGCCAAGAACTAGTCAATGAGCAGTTCTTC.

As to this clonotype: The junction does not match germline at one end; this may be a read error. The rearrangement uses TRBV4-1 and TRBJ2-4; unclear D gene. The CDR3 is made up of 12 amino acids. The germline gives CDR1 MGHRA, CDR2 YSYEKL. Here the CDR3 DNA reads TGCGCCAGCAGCCACCACGGCGCCCCCCTAGACTTC. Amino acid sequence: CASSHHGAPLDF.

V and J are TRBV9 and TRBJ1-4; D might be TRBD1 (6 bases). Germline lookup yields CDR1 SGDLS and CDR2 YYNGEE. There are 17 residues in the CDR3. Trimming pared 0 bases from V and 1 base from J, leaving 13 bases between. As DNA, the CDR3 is TGTGCCAGCAGCGTAGGAGTGGCCAGGGGAACTAATGAAAAACTGTTTTTT. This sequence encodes CASSVGVARGTNEKLFF.